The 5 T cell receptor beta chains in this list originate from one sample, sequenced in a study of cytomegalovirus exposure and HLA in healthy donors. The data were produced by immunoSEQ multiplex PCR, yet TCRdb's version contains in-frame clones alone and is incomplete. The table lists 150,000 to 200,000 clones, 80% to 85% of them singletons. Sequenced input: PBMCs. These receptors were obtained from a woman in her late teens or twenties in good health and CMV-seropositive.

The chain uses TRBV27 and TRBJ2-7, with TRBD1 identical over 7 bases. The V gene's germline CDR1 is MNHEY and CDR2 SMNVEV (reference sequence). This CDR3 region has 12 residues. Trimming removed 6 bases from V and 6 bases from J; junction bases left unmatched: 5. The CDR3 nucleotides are TGTGCCAGCAGGAGGGGGCTGAGCGAGCAGTACTTC. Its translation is CASRRGLSEQYF.

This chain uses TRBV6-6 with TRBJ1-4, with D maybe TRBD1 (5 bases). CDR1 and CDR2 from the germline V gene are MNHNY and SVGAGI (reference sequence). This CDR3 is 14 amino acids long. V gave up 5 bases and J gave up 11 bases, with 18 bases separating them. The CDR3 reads CASSPKDRGEKLFF. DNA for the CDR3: TGTGCCAGCAGTCCCAAGGACCGGGGGGAGAAACTGTTTTTT.

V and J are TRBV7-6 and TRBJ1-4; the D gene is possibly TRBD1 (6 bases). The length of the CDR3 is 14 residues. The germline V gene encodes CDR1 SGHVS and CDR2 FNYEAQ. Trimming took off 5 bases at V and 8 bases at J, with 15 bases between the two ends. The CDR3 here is CASSVGGVFEKLFF. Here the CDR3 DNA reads TGTGCCAGCAGCGTAGGGGGGGTATTCGAAAAACTGTTTTTT.

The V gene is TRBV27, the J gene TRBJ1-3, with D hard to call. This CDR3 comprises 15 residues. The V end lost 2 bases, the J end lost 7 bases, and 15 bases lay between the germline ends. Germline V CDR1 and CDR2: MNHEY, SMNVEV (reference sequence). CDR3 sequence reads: CASSLSKSRLNTIYF. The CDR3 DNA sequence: TGTGCCAGCAGTTTAAGTAAGAGTCGGTTGAACACCATATATTTT.

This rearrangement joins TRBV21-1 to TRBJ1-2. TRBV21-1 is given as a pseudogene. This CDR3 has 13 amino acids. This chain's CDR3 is CAILRRANYGYTF. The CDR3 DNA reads TGTGCCATCCTGCGGAGGGCTAACTATGGCTACACCTTC.